These 15 T cell receptor beta chains share one sample of origin, sequenced in a study of cytotoxic CD8 clonotypes in ibrutinib-treated CLL. Assay used: immunoSEQ multiplex PCR; TCRdb lists only in-frame clones, some missing. Found here are 150,000 to 200,000 clones, over 75% of them singletons; the top ten hold 3%. The specimen was PBMCs, collected at disease progression, from a patient treated with ibrutinib. The origin of the receptors is a human donor with chronic lymphocytic leukemia.

The chain uses TRBV10-3 and TRBJ2-7; no firm D call. The germline V gene encodes CDR1 ENHRY and CDR2 SYGVKD. Deletions cut 6 bases from V and 2 bases from J, with 11 bases between. This CDR3 is built from 13 residues. The CDR3 sequence is CAISLSTTYEQYF. The CDR3, as DNA: TGTGCCATCAGCCTTTCTACCACCTACGAGCAGTACTTC.

This chain joins TRBV4-2 and TRBJ1-2; D gene ambiguous. This CDR3 region has 15 residues. CDR1 is LGHNA and CDR2 is YNFKEQ in the germline V gene. V was clipped by 0 bases and J by 3 bases, with 11 bases between them. CDR3 nucleotide sequence: TGTGCCAGCAGCCAAGATTTGGGGATTTACTATGGCTACACCTTC. Encoded protein: CASSQDLGIYYGYTF.

This chain links TRBV7-2 with TRBJ2-7; no definite D call. Germline values: CDR1 SGHTA, CDR2 FQGNSA. V gave up 3 bases and J gave up 0 bases, with 9 bases separating them. The CDR3 totals 14 residues. For the CDR3, the DNA is TGTGCCAGCAGCTTGGGCACGGCCTCCTACGAGCAGTACTTC. It codes for CASSLGTASYEQYF.

The V gene is TRBV7-6, the J gene TRBJ2-5; 9 nucleotides align to TRBD1. V shed 5 bases, J shed 1 base, and the junction held 8 bases outside the gene matches. The germline V gene has CDR1 SGHVS and CDR2 FNYEAQ. The CDR3 loop spans 16 amino acids. In DNA form, the CDR3 reads TGTGCCAGCAGCACACGGACAGGGGTATCCCAAGAGACCCAGTACTTC. It yields the protein CASSTRTGVSQETQYF.

The CDR3 is CASSFGGTSRYEQYF. DNA of the CDR3: TGCGCCAGCAGCTTTGGTGGGACTAGCAGATACGAGCAGTACTTC. The V call is TRBV5-1, the J call TRBJ2-7; 9 bases are a match to TRBD2. V trimming: 2 bases; J trimming: 4 bases; junction bases outside the gene matches: 7. Germline V gene lookup returns CDR1 SGHRS and CDR2 YFSETQ. The CDR3 has 15 amino acids.

The chain combines TRBV7-9 with TRBJ2-7, with D perhaps TRBD2 (6 bases). This CDR3 is built from 15 residues. Germline CDR1 reads SEHNR; CDR2 reads FQNEAQ (reference sequence). Trimming cost V 5 bases and J 5 bases, with 19 bases left between them. CDR3 DNA: TGTGCCAGCAGCCTTGTGGGCGGGACGAACGACGAGCAGTACTTC. The encoded protein is CASSLVGGTNDEQYF.

This chain uses TRBV10-2 with TRBJ2-2; tentatively, D is TRBD2 (7 bases). The CDR3 covers 14 residues. Germline V CDR1 and CDR2: WSHSY, SAAADI. V lost 3 bases and J 7 bases, leaving 12 bases between the germline ends. The chain's CDR3 is CASSDSGGGGELFF. The CDR3 nucleotides read TGCGCCAGCAGTGACTCGGGGGGCGGCGGGGAGCTGTTTTTT.

The chain carries TRBV4-1 and TRBJ2-5; 14 bases line up with TRBD2. The trim removed 4 bases at V and 5 bases at J, leaving 6 bases unmatched. Looked up from germline, CDR1 is MGHRA and CDR2 is YSYEKL. The CDR3 is 16 residues long. DNA of the CDR3: TGCGCCAGCAGCCCCCCCAGGACTAGCGGGAGGGAGACCCAGTACTTC. Translating it yields CASSPPRTSGRETQYF.

Remarks on this clone: Within the sample, other DNA sequences also encode this same CDR3. V gene TRBV7-9 combines with J gene TRBJ1-1; D perhaps matches TRBD1 (6 bases). CDR1 SEHNR and CDR2 FQNEAQ come from the germline V gene (reference sequence). Between the trimmed V and J ends, which lost 0 bases and 4 bases, there was a span of 9 bases. The CDR3 length is 14 residues. CDR3 residues: CASSLAQGGTEAFF. The DNA for the CDR3 is TGTGCCAGCAGCTTAGCGCAAGGGGGCACTGAAGCTTTCTTT.

The chain links TRBV10-3 to TRBJ2-7, with 13 nucleotides matching TRBD2. Germline V gene data show CDR1 as ENHRY and CDR2 as SYGVKD. The V and J ends lost 6 bases and 3 bases, in that order; junction bases with no gene match: 5. CDR3 length equals 15 residues. The CDR3 sequence: CAIRQLAGGDYEQYF. Here the CDR3 DNA reads TGTGCCATCAGGCAACTAGCGGGAGGGGACTACGAGCAGTACTTC.

The V and J genes are TRBV7-8 and TRBJ2-5; 8 bases line up with TRBD2. Trimming removed 7 bases from V and 1 base from J; junction bases left unmatched: 8. This CDR3 spans 15 amino acids. Germline assignment: CDR1 SGHVS and CDR2 FQNEAQ. This CDR3 reads CASIEAGVPQETQYF. The CDR3 region has the DNA TGTGCCAGCATCGAAGCGGGGGTACCCCAAGAGACCCAGTACTTC.

The chain couples TRBV19 to TRBJ2-1, with 8 positions matching TRBD1. The CDR3 has 16 residues. Unmatched junction bases numbered 3, after V lost 2 bases and J lost 0 bases. Germline CDR1 LNHDA, CDR2 SQIVND (reference sequence). The CDR3 loop is CASSINRGVSYNEQFF. The CDR3 DNA reads as TGTGCCAGTAGTATAAACAGGGGGGTCTCCTACAATGAGCAGTTCTTC.

The chain couples TRBV6-5 to TRBJ1-5; D possibly corresponds to TRBD1 (5 bases). Germline lookup yields CDR1 MNHEY and CDR2 SVGAGI. Deletions cut 6 bases from V and 3 bases from J, with 12 bases between. The CDR3 extends over 14 amino acids. The DNA of the CDR3 is TGTGCCAGCAGCCCGGAGGGGCCCAATCAGCCCCAGCATTTT. As protein: CASSPEGPNQPQHF.

This clone has a single count. CDR3 sequence reads: CASSLRSQPQHF. The CDR3 region has the DNA TGTGCCAGTAGTCTCAGGTCCCAGCCCCAGCATTTT. This chain uses TRBV19 with TRBJ1-5; the D is unclear. V shed 5 bases and J shed 7 bases, with 9 bases lying between them. The CDR3 has 12 amino acids. The germline V gene has CDR1 LNHDA and CDR2 SQIVND (reference sequence).

The rearrangement uses TRBV5-1 and TRBJ2-5; 9 bases match TRBD1. In germline, CDR1 is SGHRS, CDR2 YFSETQ. Trimming removed 2 bases from V and 5 bases from J; junction bases left unmatched: 4. CDR3 length: 14 residues. CDR3 DNA: TGCGCCAGCAGCTTCGGGACAGGGTATGAGACCCAGTACTTC. Translation: CASSFGTGYETQYF.